This passage covers 16 T cell receptor beta chains from one sample sequenced in a study of blood T cell repertoires in COVID-19. Profiled with immunoSEQ multiplex PCR; TCRdb holds only in-frame clones, not every one. The sample includes under 85,000 clones, more than 70% of them seen just once. What was sequenced was peripheral blood. These receptors originate from a man aged 80 or over with active or convalescent COVID-19.

The chain couples TRBV30 to TRBJ1-1; 10 positions agree with TRBD1. Germline V gene lookup returns CDR1 GTSNPN and CDR2 SVGIG (reference sequence). There are 13 residues in the CDR3. V lost 4 bases and J lost 4; bases outside the gene matches: 3. This CDR3 is CAWNGDRGTEAFF. CDR3 DNA: TGTGCCTGGAACGGGGACAGGGGCACTGAAGCTTTCTTT.

The chain is built from TRBV7-6 and TRBJ1-1; possibly TRBD1 for D (6 bases). The germline CDR1 and CDR2 sequences are SGHVS and FNYEAQ. V lost 5 bases, J lost 0 bases, and 16 bases lay in between. The CDR3 runs to 16 residues. CDR3 in amino acids: CASSPGGHRMNTEAFF. CDR3 coding DNA: TGTGCCAGCAGCCCGGGGGGGCACCGCATGAACACTGAAGCTTTCTTT.

The V gene is TRBV7-8, the J gene TRBJ2-3, with D perhaps TRBD1 (6 bases). This CDR3 has 16 amino acids. The V end was cut by 4 bases, the J end by 2 bases, with 16 bases between. CDR1 SGHVS and CDR2 FQNEAQ come from the germline V gene. The CDR3 reads CASSSPGHPSTDTQYF. Written as DNA, the CDR3 is TGTGCCAGCAGCTCCCCGGGACACCCCTCCACAGATACGCAGTATTTT.

The chain joins TRBV3-1 (or the pseudogene TRBV3-2) to TRBJ1-2, with D unclear. V gave up 0 bases and J gave up 2 bases, with 7 bases separating them. This CDR3 region has 14 residues. From germline, CDR1 is LGHDT and CDR2 YNNKEL (reference sequence). CDR3 coding DNA: TGTGCCAGCAGCCAAGATACGGTGAACTATGGCTACACCTTC. The encoded protein is CASSQDTVNYGYTF.

This chain uses TRBV6-5 with TRBJ1-3; the D is unclear. V lost 5 bases and J 4 bases, leaving 12 bases between the germline ends. The CDR3 extends over 14 amino acids. Germline values: CDR1 MNHEY, CDR2 SVGAGI. The CDR3 region has the DNA TGTGCCAGCAGTCCCGCGCGGAGCGGAAACACCATATATTTT. This translates into CASSPARSGNTIYF.

The table lists this clone with a few counts. V is TRBV4-2 and J is TRBJ1-3; D remains unclear. Germline-derived CDR1 and CDR2 are LGHNA and YNFKEQ. CDR3 length equals 16 residues. Trimming pared 1 base from V and 0 bases from J, leaving 10 bases between. The CDR3 nucleotides are TGTGCCAGCAGCCAAGCTACCATGAGCTCTGGAAACACCATATATTTT. Amino acids: CASSQATMSSGNTIYF.

The genes are TRBV5-1 and TRBJ2-7; 8 positions agree with TRBD1. Germline CDR1 and CDR2: SGHRS and YFSETQ. CDR3 length equals 14 residues. Trimming cost V 4 bases and J 4 bases; bases outside gene matches: 7. The CDR3 is CASSPGTGGYEQYF. The CDR3, as DNA: TGCGCCAGCAGCCCCGGGACAGGCGGATACGAGCAGTACTTC.

This clone was found once. The CDR3 is CASSELDRYATNEKLFF. The CDR3 DNA follows: TGTGCCAGCAGTGAACTGGACAGATATGCAACTAATGAAAAACTGTTTTTT. The gene calls are TRBV6-1 and TRBJ1-4; TRBD1 might be the D (6 bases). Trimming cost V 2 bases and J 0 bases, with 13 bases left between them. Germline values: CDR1 MNHNS, CDR2 SASEGT. CDR3 length equals 17 residues.

The gene calls are TRBV7-3 and TRBJ2-1; D gene ambiguous. CDR3 size: 15 residues. The V end was cut by 5 bases, the J end by 0 bases, with 11 bases between. Germline V gives CDR1 SGHTA, CDR2 FQGTGA. CDR3 sequence reads: CASSPWAGSYNEQFF. In nucleotides, the CDR3 is TGTGCCAGCAGCCCCTGGGCCGGCTCCTACAATGAGCAGTTCTTC.

The chain recombines TRBV28 with TRBJ1-1; 7 positions match TRBD1. This CDR3 spans 13 amino acids. Germline values: CDR1 MDHEN, CDR2 SYDVKM. Unmatched junction bases numbered 11, after V lost 5 bases and J lost 11 bases. The CDR3 reads CASSTGATPRAFF. In DNA form, the CDR3 reads TGTGCCAGCAGTACAGGGGCGACCCCTCGGGCTTTCTTT.

This clone was recorded only once. The chain joins TRBV10-2 to TRBJ1-6; weak D call: TRBD1 (5 bases). CDR3 length: 14 amino acids. The V and J ends lost 6 bases and 7 bases respectively, with 13 bases between them. Germline V gene sequence: CDR1 WSHSY, CDR2 SAAADI. Written as DNA, the CDR3 is TGCGCCAGCAGAGAGGAGACAGCAAATTCACCCCTCCACTTT. As protein: CASREETANSPLHF.

This chain links TRBV7-9 with TRBJ2-7; 10 positions match TRBD2. The CDR3 spans 14 residues. Germline V gene sequence: CDR1 SEHNR, CDR2 FQNEAQ (reference sequence). With V trimmed by 6 bases and J by 1 base, 3 bases remained unmatched. CDR3 nucleotide sequence: TGTGCCAGCAGGAGCGGGGGGGGTTCCTACGAGCAGTACTTC. It specifies CASRSGGGSYEQYF.

This clone was seen just once. This chain links TRBV11-2 with TRBJ2-7; no definite D call. CDR3 length: 15 residues. The germline gives CDR1 SGHAT, CDR2 FQNNGV. Trimming took off 2 bases at V and 2 bases at J, with 13 bases between the two ends. CDR3: CASSLSISGTYEQYF. The DNA for the CDR3 is TGTGCCAGCAGCTTATCGATCTCGGGTACCTACGAGCAGTACTTC.

On this clone: Other nucleotide sequences in the sample specify the same CDR3. V gene TRBV10-3 combines with J gene TRBJ2-5; no clear D gene. V lost 1 base and J lost 5, with 5 bases in between. This CDR3 has 12 amino acids. CDR1 is ENHRY, CDR2 SYGVKD, per germline. The CDR3: CAISEFGETQYF. DNA for the CDR3: TGTGCCATCAGTGAGTTCGGGGAGACCCAGTACTTC.

V gene TRBV7-2 combines with J gene TRBJ2-7; 9 bases are shared with TRBD2. Germline loops: CDR1 SGHTA, CDR2 FQGNSA. The V and J ends lost 4 bases and 4 bases, in that order; junction bases with no gene match: 2. This CDR3 region has 13 residues. CDR3 nucleotide sequence: TGTGCCAGCAGCTATAGCGGGAGTTACGAGCAGTACTTC. Amino acids: CASSYSGSYEQYF.

This clone was observed a single time. The rearrangement joins TRBV9 to TRBJ2-5; TRBD1 might be the D (8 bases). V gave up 3 bases and J gave up 7 bases, with 13 bases separating them. CDR3 length: 13 amino acids. Germline lookup yields CDR1 SGDLS and CDR2 YYNGEE. The CDR3 coding sequence is TGTGCCAGCAGCGGGACAGGGAGGGGGACCCAGTACTTC. Encoded protein: CASSGTGRGTQYF.